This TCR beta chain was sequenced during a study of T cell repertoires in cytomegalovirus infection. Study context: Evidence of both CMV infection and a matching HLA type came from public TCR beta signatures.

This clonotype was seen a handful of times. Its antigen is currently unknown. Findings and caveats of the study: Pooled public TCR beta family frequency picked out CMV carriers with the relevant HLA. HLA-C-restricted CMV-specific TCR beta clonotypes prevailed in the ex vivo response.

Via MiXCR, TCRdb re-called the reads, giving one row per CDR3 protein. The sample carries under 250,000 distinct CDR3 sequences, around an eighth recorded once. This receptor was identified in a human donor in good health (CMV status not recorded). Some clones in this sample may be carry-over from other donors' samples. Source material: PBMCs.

CDR3 DNA: TGCAGCGTTGAAGTGGGACCTCCACAAGAGACCCAGTACTTC. Protein: CSVEVGPPQETQYF. The chain combines TRBV29-1 with TRBJ2-5; D may correspond to TRBD1 or TRBD2 (5 bases each). The CDR3 length is 14 residues. Germline V lookup: CDR1 SQVTM, CDR2 ANQGSEA. V gave up 1 base and J gave up 2 bases, with 11 bases separating them.